Detailed here is one TCR beta chain. Its specificity is unknown. Amplification targeted TCR beta CDR3 regions from RNA transcripts. TCR CDR3 underwent first-round RT-PCR with the HTBI primer set. TCRdb used MiXCR to reprocess the multiplex PCR reads, holding one entry per CDR3 protein. The repertoire includes approximately 410,000 distinct CDR3 sequences, about 14% of them detected once, and around 14% sits in the top ten. Trimming at V came to 6 bases and at J to 4 bases, leaving 6 bases not matched to a gene. The CDR3 is 14 amino acids. The germline V gene has CDR1 MGHRA and CDR2 YSYEKL. The study included ophthalmopathy patients with Clinical Activity Score at least 3, NOSPECS grade at least 4 and duration under 3 months. Using around 10 ml of fresh peripheral blood, PBMCs were prepared. The sample is drawn from a study of T cells in Graves' hyperthyroidism and ophthalmopathy. Study results and limitations: With a median lead of about six months before onset, the model predicted ophthalmopathy. Most thyroid-expanded clonotypes above 0.001 were also found in blood.

This sequence originates from a man between 18 and 29 years old with Graves' ophthalmopathy. The V gene is TRBV4-1, the J gene TRBJ2-7, with 10 nucleotides matching TRBD2. Sequences were obtained from blood. This chain's CDR3 is CASRDLAGDYEQYF. The CDR3 DNA reads TGCGCCAGCAGGGATCTAGCGGGAGATTACGAGCAGTACTTC.